This TCR beta chain emerged from a study of cytomegalovirus exposure and HLA in healthy donors. Findings and caveats of the study: Most likely, a cluster of highly shared sequence variants arose as a sequencing artifact. The Asian-associated ancestry cluster reportedly had fewer N-insertions than the approximately 670-donor mean in a later analysis. Some TCR beta chains (164 of them) were listed as cytomegalovirus-associated.

This CDR3 has 14 residues. Germline CDR1 reads MDHEN; CDR2 reads SYDVKM. V lost 6 bases to trimming and J lost 0 bases, with 11 bases between them. Regarding this clone: Its matching antigen is unknown.

Vbeta (60) and Jbeta (13) primers were used in the PCR. The protocol was immunoSEQ multiplex PCR, while the TCRdb copy is restricted to in-frame clones and leaves out a portion. The profile shows approximately 120,000 clones, around 70% of them singletons. Sequencing was done on a sample of PBMCs. The chain combines TRBV28 with TRBJ1-1; possible D gene TRBD1, 6 bases. The sequence was collected from a man in his thirties or forties in good health and CMV-seronegative. CDR3 DNA: TGTGCCAGCAGAAAGACAGGAATGAACACTGAAGCTTTCTTT. This translates into CASRKTGMNTEAFF.